These 29 T cell receptor beta chains were all obtained from the same sample, sequenced in a study of T cell repertoires in cytomegalovirus infection. These receptors are not linked to any known antigen. TCRdb passed the reads through MiXCR, listing each CDR3 protein once. Of roughly 78,000 distinct CDR3 sequences listed, 40% were seen once; the top ten hold more than 85%. The material was CD8+ T cells from cultured PBMCs, obtained from culture after CMV antigen stimulation. These receptors came from a human donor in good health (CMV status not recorded). Some clones in this sample may be carry-over from other donors' samples.

The V call is TRBV10-3, the J call TRBJ2-7; TRBD1 matches 7 bases. Germline loops: CDR1 ENHRY, CDR2 SYGVKD. After removal of 2 bases from V and 5 bases from J, the junction contained 9 bases not matched to a gene. The CDR3 contains 15 residues. The CDR3 sequence is CAISERTGKTHEQYF. CDR3 nucleotides: TGTGCCATCAGTGAGAGGACAGGAAAAACCCACGAGCAGTACTTC.

The table lists this clonotype with a few counts. The chain's CDR3 is CASSPTPSYEQYF. The CDR3 DNA sequence: TGTGCCAGCAGCCCGACCCCCAGCTACGAGCAGTACTTC. The J gene is TRBJ2-7, the V gene TRBV16; D not resolved. V was pared by 4 bases and J by 3 bases, with 10 bases between. This CDR3 has 13 amino acids. Germline V gene sequence: CDR1 KGHSY, CDR2 FQNENV.

The J gene is TRBJ2-5, the V gene TRBV6-1; 7 nucleotides align to TRBD2. The V and J ends lost 2 bases and 0 bases, in that order; junction bases with no gene match: 3. CDR1 and CDR2 (germline): MNHNS, SASEGT. This CDR3 has 15 residues. CDR3 nucleotide sequence: TGTGCCAGCAGTGAATCACTAGCGAACCAAGAGACCCAGTACTTC. Protein product: CASSESLANQETQYF.

The chain couples TRBV6-2 or TRBV6-3 to TRBJ1-6, with 10 bases identical to TRBD1. The length of the CDR3 is 16 residues. Germline V gene data show CDR1 as MNHEY and CDR2 as SVGEGT. J gave up 9 bases and V 2 bases, and 7 bases lay outside the gene matches. For the CDR3, the DNA is TGTGCCAGCAGTTACGAACGGACAGGGGGAGGTTCACCCCTCCACTTT. It yields the protein CASSYERTGGGSPLHF.

This clonotype occurred a few times. This chain uses TRBV2 with TRBJ2-1; D is ambiguous. The ends were cut back, 4 bases at V and 3 bases at J, with 10 bases in the middle. There are 14 residues in the CDR3. Per germline, CDR1 SNHLY and CDR2 FYNNEI. The chain's CDR3 is CASSGLRDYNEQFF. The DNA for the CDR3 is TGTGCCAGCAGTGGGCTTAGGGACTACAATGAGCAGTTCTTC.

The chain has TRBV7-2 and TRBJ1-6; TRBD1 agrees at 7 bases. Germline assignment: CDR1 SGHTA and CDR2 FQGNSA. The CDR3 contains 17 residues. V shed 4 bases, J shed 6 bases, and the junction held 12 bases outside the gene matches. The DNA of the CDR3 is TGTGCCAGCAGCTCACTCACGGGACAGCTAATTAATTCACCCCTCCACTTT. It translates to CASSSLTGQLINSPLHF.

The rearrangement joins TRBV19 to TRBJ2-3; D remains unclear. Germline V gene lookup returns CDR1 LNHDA and CDR2 SQIVND (reference sequence). This CDR3 has 16 residues. V dropped 9 bases and J dropped 0 bases, with 19 bases sitting between them. The CDR3 sequence: CASANSESRSTDTQYF. CDR3 in DNA: TGTGCCAGCGCAAACTCTGAATCCCGGAGCACAGATACGCAGTATTTT.

This clonotype was observed a handful of times. This chain uses TRBV7-9 with TRBJ2-5; a weak D match, TRBD1 (5 bases). V lost 3 bases and J lost 2, with 16 bases in between. This CDR3 comprises 16 residues. Per the germline V gene, CDR1 is SEHNR and CDR2 is FQNEAQ (reference sequence). The CDR3 reads CASSFSDSGRQETQYF. CDR3 DNA: TGTGCCAGCAGCTTTTCCGACAGTGGACGGCAAGAGACCCAGTACTTC.

The chain is built from TRBV12-3 or TRBV12-4 and TRBJ2-6, with D unclear. The V end lost 0 bases, the J end lost 1 base, and 1 base lay between the germline ends. The CDR3 spans 14 residues. DNA of the CDR3: TGTGCCAGCAGTTTAGCTTCTGGGGCCAACGTCCTGACTTTC. Translated, it gives CASSLASGANVLTF.

The gene calls are TRBV7-9 and TRBJ2-1, with D maybe TRBD2 (6 bases). CDR1 is SEHNR, CDR2 FQNEAQ, per germline (reference sequence). Trimming removed 3 bases at V and 3 bases at J, with 15 bases between. CDR3 length: 16 amino acids. In DNA, the CDR3 is TGTGCCAGCAGCTTGGCGGGGTACTTTCTCTACAATGAGCAGTTCTTC. This codes for CASSLAGYFLYNEQFF.

This clonotype has only a few counts. The rearrangement links TRBV6-5 to TRBJ2-5; D is unclear. Per germline, CDR1 MNHEY and CDR2 SVGAGI. The CDR3 is 11 residues long. Trimming removed 2 bases from V and 5 bases from J, with 3 bases in between. In nucleotides, the CDR3 is TGTGCCAGCAGTTACGGGGAGACCCAGTACTTC. Its translation: CASSYGETQYF.

This clonotype has at least ten counts. The V and J genes are TRBV7-2 and TRBJ2-2; 7 nucleotides match TRBD2. The germline V gene encodes CDR1 SGHTA and CDR2 FQGNSA. V gave up 2 bases and J gave up 4 bases; unmatched junction bases: 1. There are 14 residues in the CDR3. The DNA of the CDR3 is TGTGCCAGCAGCTTATCGGGGGGCACCGGGGAGCTGTTTTTT. Translated, it gives CASSLSGGTGELFF. The variable domain in full, completed from reference TRBV7-2 and TRBJ2-2, reads GAGVSQSPSNKVTEKGKDVELRCDPISGHTALYWYRQSLGQGLEFLIYFQGNSAPDKSGLPSDRFSAERTGGSVSTLTIQRTQQEDSAVYLCASSLSGGTGELFFGEGSRLTVL.

This clonotype was counted a single time. The V and J genes are TRBV6-6 and TRBJ2-3; no clear D. The CDR3 spans 16 residues. Germline CDR1 MNHNY, CDR2 SVGAGI (reference sequence). The germline V and J ends were trimmed by 2 bases and 2 bases, with 14 bases remaining between them. This CDR3 is CASSYPPTAYTDTQYF. The CDR3 DNA is TGTGCCAGCAGTTACCCACCTACAGCCTACACAGATACGCAGTATTTT.

The rearrangement links TRBV9 to TRBJ2-7; D gene ambiguous. The germline V gene encodes CDR1 SGDLS and CDR2 YYNGEE. V gave up 0 bases and J gave up 3 bases, with 7 bases separating them. The CDR3 has 13 residues. The CDR3 nucleotides are TGTGCCAGCAGCGTAGGACATAACTACGAGCAGTACTTC. Amino acids: CASSVGHNYEQYF.

The rearrangement links TRBV28 to TRBJ1-2, with no clear D. The germline gives CDR1 MDHEN, CDR2 SYDVKM. This CDR3 spans 15 amino acids. V dropped 3 bases and J dropped 4 bases, with 15 bases sitting between them. CDR3 in amino acids: CASSFYYLTVYGYTF. The CDR3 DNA reads TGTGCCAGCAGTTTCTACTATCTGACGGTCTATGGCTACACCTTC.

The J gene is TRBJ1-4, the V gene TRBV6-6, with D perhaps matching TRBD1 (5 bases). CDR1 is MNHNY, CDR2 SVGAGI, per germline (reference sequence). CDR3 size: 14 residues. The germline V and J ends were trimmed by 4 bases and 2 bases, with 8 bases remaining between them. In nucleotides, the CDR3 is TGTGCCAGCAGTTCGGGGGGGACTAATGAAAAACTGTTTTTT. As protein: CASSSGGTNEKLFF.

The rearrangement uses TRBV7-2 and TRBJ2-1, with D hard to call. Per the germline V gene, CDR1 is SGHTA and CDR2 is FQGNSA. This CDR3 comprises 12 residues. V shed 1 base and J shed 3 bases, with 1 base lying between them. Here the CDR3 reads CASSLGYNEQFF. The CDR3 coding sequence is TGTGCCAGCAGCTTAGGCTACAATGAGCAGTTCTTC.

This clonotype was counted a few times. The chain is built from TRBV7-6 and TRBJ1-4, with 7 bases fitting TRBD1. Trimming cost V 3 bases and J 0 bases; bases outside gene matches: 13. Germline CDR1 reads SGHVS; CDR2 reads FNYEAQ. The CDR3 sequence is 19 residues long. The CDR3 region is CASSFRAGTEVSTNEKLFF. The CDR3 nucleotides read TGTGCCAGCAGCTTTCGGGCCGGGACAGAAGTGTCAACTAATGAAAAACTGTTTTTT.

The J gene is TRBJ2-3, the V gene TRBV6-5; D ambiguous. Germline assignment: CDR1 MNHEY and CDR2 SVGAGI. The CDR3 consists of 13 residues. Trimming removed 8 bases at V and 0 bases at J, with 9 bases between. CDR3 amino acids: CASGSTSTDTQYF. CDR3 bases: TGTGCCAGCGGATCCACTAGCACAGATACGCAGTATTTT.

This chain uses TRBV12-3 or TRBV12-4 with TRBJ2-7, with TRBD2 as a possible D gene (6 bases). The CDR3 runs 18 residues. Trimming left V 2 bases short and J 7 bases short, with 27 bases between. The CDR3 spells CASSLNHILGGEVGEQYF. For the CDR3, the DNA is TGTGCCAGCAGTTTAAACCACATCTTAGGCGGGGAGGTCGGGGAGCAGTACTTC.

This rearrangement joins TRBV4-1 to TRBJ1-4, with 10 bases identical to TRBD1. V lost 4 bases, J lost 5 bases, and 1 base stayed unmatched. CDR1 is MGHRA, CDR2 YSYEKL, per germline. The CDR3 is 14 residues long. The CDR3 DNA reads TGCGCCAGCAGCCCGGGACAGGGGAATGAAAAACTGTTTTTT. Protein product: CASSPGQGNEKLFF.

V usage is TRBV20-1 and J usage is TRBJ1-5; no definite D call. The germline gives CDR1 DFQATT, CDR2 SNEGSKA (reference sequence). This CDR3 spans 14 amino acids. The V end lost 3 bases, the J end lost 5 bases, and 14 bases lay between the germline ends. CDR3 in amino acids: CSASMGQDYQPQHF. In DNA form, the CDR3 reads TGCAGTGCTAGTATGGGCCAAGATTATCAGCCCCAGCATTTT.

DNA for the CDR3: TGCGCCAGCAGCCAAGATCCCCTCCTAAGCGGGGGGGCCGGTACTTACAATGAGCAGTTCTTC. This encodes CASSQDPLLSGGAGTYNEQFF. The chain combines TRBV4-1 with TRBJ2-1, with 10 nucleotides matching TRBD2. The CDR3 contains 21 residues. Germline lookup yields CDR1 MGHRA and CDR2 YSYEKL. V lost 0 bases, J lost 4 bases, and 18 bases stayed unmatched.

The CDR3 DNA follows: TGCAGCGTCGTGCCTTCTTCCTCCTACGAGCAGTACTTC. It specifies CSVVPSSSYEQYF. The V call is TRBV29-1, the J call TRBJ2-7; D is uncertain. CDR1 SQVTM and CDR2 ANQGSEA come from the germline V gene. The CDR3 is made up of 13 amino acids. V was pared by 6 bases and J by 0 bases, with 12 bases between.

This clonotype showed up just once. The chain links TRBV4-3 to TRBJ1-2; D call uncertain. The CDR3 loop spans 16 amino acids. Trimming took off 0 bases at V and 3 bases at J, with 14 bases between the two ends. Germline V gives CDR1 LGHNA, CDR2 YSLEER. The DNA of the CDR3 is TGCGCCAGCAGCCAAGATAGTGCAGTTGGCGACTATGGCTACACCTTC. It is translated as CASSQDSAVGDYGYTF.

This clonotype was detected ten times or more. This rearrangement joins TRBV7-2 to TRBJ1-5; D is unresolved. V lost 4 bases to trimming and J lost 0 bases, with 10 bases between them. CDR1 SGHTA and CDR2 FQGNSA come from the germline V gene. The CDR3 length is 15 residues. For the CDR3, the DNA is TGTGCCAGCAGCTCCGACTTTTATAGCAATCAGCCCCAGCATTTT. It yields the protein CASSSDFYSNQPQHF. Combining the CDR3 with reference TRBV7-2 and TRBJ1-5 gives the whole variable domain GAGVSQSPSNKVTEKGKDVELRCDPISGHTALYWYRQSLGQGLEFLIYFQGNSAPDKSGLPSDRFSAERTGGSVSTLTIQRTQQEDSAVYLCASSSDFYSNQPQHFGDGTRLSIL.

This chain connects TRBV6-1 to TRBJ2-7; perhaps TRBD2 as D (7 bases). CDR3 length equals 15 residues. V dropped 1 base and J dropped 5 bases, with 15 bases sitting between them. CDR1 MNHNS and CDR2 SASEGT come from the germline V gene. In nucleotides, the CDR3 is TGTGCCAGCAGTGAAGAGGGGGGGTCCTCGAACGAGCAGTACTTC. Protein product: CASSEEGGSSNEQYF.

The J gene is TRBJ1-6, the V gene TRBV18; a weak D match, TRBD1 (5 bases). The CDR3 totals 15 residues. CDR1 and CDR2 from the germline V gene are KGHSH and LQKENI. V was pared by 0 bases and J by 6 bases, with 9 bases between. CDR3 residues: CASSPPGDSNSPLHF. CDR3 DNA sequence: TGTGCCAGCTCACCACCCGGAGACAGTAATTCACCCCTCCACTTT.

V gene TRBV7-9 combines with J gene TRBJ2-4; D possibly corresponds to TRBD1 (5 bases). There are 16 residues in the CDR3. V was shortened by 4 bases and J by 0 bases, with 13 bases between the two germline ends. Germline CDR1 reads SEHNR; CDR2 reads FQNEAQ (reference sequence). DNA for the CDR3: TGTGCCAGCAGCTCATTAGACAGAGTAGCCAAAAACATTCAGTACTTC. This gives the protein CASSSLDRVAKNIQYF.